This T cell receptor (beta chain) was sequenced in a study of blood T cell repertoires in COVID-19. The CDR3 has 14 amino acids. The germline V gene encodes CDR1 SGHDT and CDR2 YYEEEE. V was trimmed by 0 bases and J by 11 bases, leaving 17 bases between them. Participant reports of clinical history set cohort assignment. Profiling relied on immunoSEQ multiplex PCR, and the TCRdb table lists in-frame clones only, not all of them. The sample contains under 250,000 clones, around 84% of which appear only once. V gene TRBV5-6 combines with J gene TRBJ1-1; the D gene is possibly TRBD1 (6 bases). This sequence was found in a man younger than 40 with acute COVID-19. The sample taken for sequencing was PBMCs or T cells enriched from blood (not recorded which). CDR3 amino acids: CASSLGDRRPWAFF. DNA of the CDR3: TGTGCCAGCAGCTTGGGTGACAGGCGGCCTTGGGCTTTCTTT. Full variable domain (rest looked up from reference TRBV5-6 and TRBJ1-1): DAGVTQSPTHLIKTRGQQVTLRCSPKSGHDTVSWYQQALGQGPQFIFQYYEEEERQRGNFPDRFSGHQFPNYSSELNVNALLLGDSALYLCASSLGDRRPWAFFGQGTRLTVV.